Here is one T cell receptor beta chain with its context. In this sample, this clone turned up once. Its specific antigen is unknown. No per-base quality is available; no much larger clone lies one base away. TCR CDR3 regions were amplified from genomic DNA by multiplex PCR using the deep immunoSEQ assay. For each cell subset, the extracted genomic DNA was distributed evenly across all wells of several immunoSEQ 96-well plates, and each plate served as one replicate. Each replicate PCR for sorted subsets received roughly 0.2 ug genomic DNA, equal to some 32,000 T cell genomes. The purified libraries were quantified using a Qubit 3.0 fluorometer, sized with a Bioanalyzer 2100, and then quantified again using the KAPA Library Quantification kit. Each immunoSEQ 96-well plate was sequenced on its own single-read 150-cycle Illumina NextSeq 550 flow cell. The authors' analysis ran thus. Because the immunoSEQ output held only junctional sequences and lacked quality scores, the filtering could not match the filtering applied to full-length reads. Sequences were annotated with PyIR, a Python wrapper for IgBLAST v1.9, and V/J genes and CDR3 were assigned using IMGT germline references. Any read was removed if the V/J assignment was weak (E-value above 1e-6), the CDR3 was missing, or the read contained stop codons, out-of-frame junctions, or ambiguous translated residues. V3J clonotypes were defined by identical inferred V gene, J gene, and CDR3 amino acid sequence. The percentage overlap between two repertoires was calculated by dividing the number of shared unique clonotypes by the size of the smaller repertoire. Richness of each repertoire was evaluated using RTK rarefaction, the Chao1 estimator, and Recon v2.1 estimates of unobserved clonotypes. Generation probabilities for all TCRbeta clonotypes obtained by the gDNA method from a handful of donors were computed using OLGA. This immuneACCESS table, as held by TCRdb, lists in-frame sequences with V and J called but not all clones. Of the missing ones, under half trace to an unresolved V gene in checked studies; the others have no known cause. That table gives V, J and clone size, and the DNA gave D and trimming. The sample table records some 2,100,000 clones; about 92% of these occur just once. The ten most abundant clones make up around 1.7% of the sample.

The data were obtained in a study of shared clonotypes between healthy human individuals (dated by TCRdb to the early 2020s). Turning to the overall study: Two women and a few men aged 18 to 49 years were included in the cohort. Per donor, three plates each were used for CD4 naive and CD4 memory, two for CD8 naive, and one for CD8 memory. To estimate repertoire size and how much clonotypes are shared between individuals, the study performed deep sequencing of blood TCR repertoires from 4 to 6 healthy adults. To increase sequencing depth and limit assay-specific biases, TCR repertoire library preparation and sequencing were carried out by different laboratories using diverse techniques. Between about 0.85 and 9.5 billion PBMCs per donor were obtained by leukapheresis.

There are 15 amino acids in the CDR3, from cysteine to phenylalanine inclusive. The entry retains the CDR3 DNA only, 45 bases that are in frame from base 1. V loses 0 bases of germline sequence and J loses 4 bases, and the interval between the two ends is 10 bases. The germline V gene provides CDR1 SGHDN and CDR2 FVKESK. CD8 naive samples were obtained by positive selection for CCR7 among CD45RO-negative cells, yielding a CD45RA+CCR7+ population from which TemRA cells were excluded. The donors were healthy, HIV-negative adults who had no recently reported acute infections or vaccinations. All donors were Caucasian adults living in Nashville, Tennessee, USA. Blood was obtained by leukapheresis, after which PBMCs were separated by Ficoll-Histopaque density gradient centrifugation and cryopreserved in liquid nitrogen vapor phase. Analytical flow cytometry was used to check the purity and quantity of every magnetically sorted T cell population. Genomic DNA was isolated from each sorted fraction and quantified by UV absorbance on a Nanodrop 2000c.

The paper's findings and limits, for the study overall: Higher generation probabilities were observed for clonotypes shared by all four sorted-subset donors than for non-shared clonotypes. Based on pairwise subsampling, the degree of clonotype sharing among donors was expected to be affected by sequencing depth. Sharing across a few donors was observed for about 5% of naive CD4, 3% to 3.5% of naive CD8, over 2% of memory CD4, and around 0.4% of memory CD8 clonotypes. Larger estimated clonotype richness was generally found for naive subsets than for memory subsets. Incomplete sequencing was indicated by rarefaction of sorted-subset datasets, despite the large sequencing depth. Sampling was restricted to blood, and TCR repertoires in tissues likely differ from the TCR repertoires found in blood. Because the study included a small number of donors, the genetic and exposure-history diversity represented was limited.

Here the chain combines TRBV14 and TRBJ2-1, with no confident D gene call. Sequenced input: naive CD8+ T cells from PBMCs. This sample's cell subset or site label indicates: CD45RA+CCR7+. This sequence was found in a man younger than 30 in good health. Some clones in this sample may be carry-over from other donors' samples. The DNA sequence is TGTGCCAGCAGCCAAGAATACCTCAGATACAATGAGCAGTTCTTC. It is translated as CASSQEYLRYNEQFF. This CDR3, with the reference TRBV14 and TRBJ2-1 proteins standing in past its ends, gives the full variable domain EAGVTQFPSHSVIEKGQTVTLRCDPISGHDNLYWYRRVMGKEIKFLLHFVKESKQDESGMPNNRFLAERTGGTYSTLKVQPAELEDSGVYFCASSQEYLRYNEQFFGPGTRLTVL.